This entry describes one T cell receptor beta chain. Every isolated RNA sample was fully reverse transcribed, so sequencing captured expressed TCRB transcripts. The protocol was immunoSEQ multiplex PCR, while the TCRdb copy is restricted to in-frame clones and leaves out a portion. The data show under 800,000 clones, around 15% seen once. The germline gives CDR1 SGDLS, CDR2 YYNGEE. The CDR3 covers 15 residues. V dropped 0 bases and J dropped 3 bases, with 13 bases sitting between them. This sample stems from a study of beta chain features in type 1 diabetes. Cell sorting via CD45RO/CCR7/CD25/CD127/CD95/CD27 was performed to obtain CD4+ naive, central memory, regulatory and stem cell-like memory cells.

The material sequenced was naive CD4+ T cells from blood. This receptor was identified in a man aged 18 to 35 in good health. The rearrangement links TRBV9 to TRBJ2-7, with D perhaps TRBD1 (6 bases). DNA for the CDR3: TGTGCCAGCAGCGTAGGGGACCGCAGGGGCTACGAGCAGTACTTC. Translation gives CASSVGDRRGYEQYF.